This is a list of T cell receptor beta chains from one sample in a study of memory CD8 T cells in hepatitis C reinfection. Assay used: immunoSEQ multiplex PCR; TCRdb lists only in-frame clones, some missing. This table holds tens of thousands of clones, roughly 90% found once. Sequenced sample: naive CD8+ T cells sorted from blood. These receptors all stem from a man between 18 and 35 years old with hepatitis C virus infection. Each CDR3 is given with its conserved first and last residue. The order of the fields is J gene, V gene, D gene, clone size, CDR3 protein, CDR3 DNA. The D gene is left open where the match is weak. Only part of the rows carry a size: once, few, many, or a class if the clone is expanded.

>TRBJ2-5|TRBV2|.|once
CAGSEGSVGQETQYF
TGTGCCGGCAGTGAAGGTAGCGTGGGCCAAGAGACCCAGTACTTC
>TRBJ2-1|TRBV7-2|.|.
CASSLGGASYNEQFF
TGTGCCAGCAGCTTAGGGGGCGCTTCCTACAATGAGCAGTTCTTC
>TRBJ2-5|TRBV6-1|TRBD2|.
CASSETGGAGETQYF
TGTGCCAGCAGTGAAACGGGGGGGGCGGGGGAGACCCAGTACTTC
>TRBJ2-1|TRBV4-1|TRBD1|once
CASSQGDRGQDEQFF
TGCGCCAGCAGCCAAGGGGACAGGGGGCAGGATGAGCAGTTCTTC
>TRBJ1-1|TRBV30|.|.
CAWMGGGTEAFF
TGTGCCTGGATGGGAGGGGGCACTGAAGCTTTCTTT
>TRBJ1-4|TRBV4-1|.|.
CASSLQGRGEKLFF
TGCGCCAGCAGCCTCCAGGGCAGGGGTGAAAAACTGTTTTTT
>TRBJ2-7|TRBV7-2|TRBD1|.
CASSLPGRGLYEQYF
TGTGCCAGCAGCTTACCCGGCAGGGGGCTGTACGAGCAGTACTTC
>TRBJ2-1|TRBV4-3|.|.
CASSQDRQAYNEQFF
TGCGCCAGCAGCCAAGATAGACAGGCTTACAATGAGCAGTTCTTC
>TRBJ2-3|TRBV19|.|.
CASSSADTQYF
TGTGCCAGTAGTTCTGCAGATACGCAGTATTTT
>TRBJ2-7|TRBV6-5|.|.
CASSPSGAASEQYF
TGTGCCAGCAGTCCCTCAGGGGCCGCCAGCGAGCAGTACTTC
>TRBJ2-5|TRBV4-1|.|.
CASSQGRLETQYF
TGCGCCAGCAGCCAAGGTCGGTTGGAGACCCAGTACTTC
>TRBJ1-6|TRBV6-5|.|.
CASGDATYNSPLHF
TGTGCCAGCGGAGACGCAACCTATAATTCACCCCTCCACTTT
>TRBJ2-3|TRBV7-9|.|.
CASRGGTSTDTQYF
TGTGCCAGCAGGGGCGGGACTAGCACAGATACGCAGTATTTT
>TRBJ2-1|TRBV14|TRBD2|.
CASSLSTSRYYNEQFF
TGTGCCAGCAGCCTTTCGACTAGCCGCTACTACAATGAGCAGTTCTTC
>TRBJ2-1|TRBV6-5|TRBD1|.
CASSTGTGNNEQFF
TGTGCCAGCAGTACCGGGACAGGGAACAATGAGCAGTTCTTC
>TRBJ1-1|TRBV30|.|once
CAWSVNAEAFF
TGTGCCTGGAGTGTAAACGCTGAAGCCTTCTTT
>TRBJ1-3|TRBV7-7|.|.
CASSLAYGDSGNTIYF
TGTGCTAGCAGCTTAGCCTACGGAGACTCTGGAAACACCATATATTTT
>TRBJ2-5|TRBV7-8|.|.
CASSSLNLGKTQYF
TGTGCCAGCAGCTCCCTAAACCTAGGAAAGACCCAGTACTTC
>TRBJ2-1|TRBV6-1|TRBD2|.
CASSDSSGIRWNEQFF
TGTGCCAGCAGTGATTCTAGCGGGATTCGGTGGAATGAGCAGTTCTTC
>TRBJ2-5|TRBV15|TRBD2|.
CATSRRLAADQETQYF
TGTGCCACCAGCAGGCGACTAGCGGCCGACCAAGAGACCCAGTACTTC
>TRBJ2-7|TRBV28|TRBD1|.
CASSETGVGEQYF
TGTGCCAGCAGTGAAACAGGGGTCGGCGAGCAGTACTTC
>TRBJ1-6|TRBV7-8|.|.
CASSLIGGTSSYNSPLHF
TGTGCCAGCTCTCTTATTGGGGGCACTAGCTCCTATAATTCACCCCTCCACTTT
>TRBJ1-1|TRBV5-6|.|.
CASSLVPSTGTEAFF
TGTGCCAGCAGCCTAGTGCCCTCCACGGGGACTGAAGCTTTCTTT
>TRBJ1-2|TRBV7-2|TRBD1|.
CASSSTGGLYGYTF
TGTGCCAGCAGCTCCACAGGGGGCTTGTATGGCTACACCTTC
>TRBJ2-4|TRBV7-9|TRBD2|once
CASSLVREGTNIQYF
TGTGCCAGCAGCTTAGTGAGGGAGGGGACAAACATTCAGTACTTC
>TRBJ2-1|TRBV14|.|.
CASSQDPGGGGSEQFF
TGTGCCAGCAGCCAAGATCCCGGGGGCGGGGGCAGTGAGCAGTTCTTC
>TRBJ2-7|TRBV15|TRBD1|.
CATSSDRGLTEQYF
TGTGCCACCAGCAGCGACAGGGGGCTCACCGAGCAGTACTTC
>TRBJ2-3|TRBV7-8|TRBD1|.
CASSFSRTGAITDTQYF
TGTGCCAGCAGCTTCTCCAGGACAGGGGCCATCACAGATACGCAGTATTTT
>TRBJ1-1|TRBV5-1|.|.
CASSPDPPGQANEAFF
TGCGCCAGCAGCCCTGATCCTCCAGGGCAGGCCAATGAAGCTTTCTTT
>TRBJ1-1|TRBV19|TRBD1|.
CASSIQGANTEAFF
TGTGCCAGTAGTATTCAGGGGGCTAACACTGAAGCTTTCTTT
>TRBJ2-7|TRBV7-9|.|once
CASAGTPSSYEQYF
TGTGCCAGCGCAGGGACACCGAGCTCCTACGAGCAGTACTTC
>TRBJ1-5|TRBV28|TRBD1|.
CASSEGTAIEPQHF
TGTGCCAGCAGCGAGGGGACAGCAATTGAGCCCCAGCATTTT
>TRBJ2-1|TRBV6-1|.|.
CASSKNPTIDEQFF
TGTGCCAGCAGTAAAAATCCGACAATTGATGAGCAGTTCTTC
>TRBJ2-1|TRBV4-2|.|.
CASSQEGRQYNEQFF
TGTGCCAGCAGCCAAGAGGGGCGACAGTACAATGAGCAGTTCTTC
>TRBJ2-7|TRBV11-2|TRBD2|.
CASSLALTSTSYEQYF
TGTGCCAGCAGCTTAGCTTTGACTAGCACTTCCTACGAGCAGTACTTC
>TRBJ1-5|TRBV6-5|.|once
CASSQGLENQPQHF
TGTGCCAGCAGCCAGGGGCTGGAGAATCAGCCCCAGCATTTT
>TRBJ1-2|TRBV19|TRBD1|.
CASSIGRQGYGYTF
TGTGCCAGTAGTATCGGAAGACAGGGGTATGGCTACACCTTC
>TRBJ2-2|TRBV5-5|TRBD1|.
CASSPTGGVGTGELFF
TGTGCCAGCAGCCCGACAGGGGGAGTCGGGACCGGGGAGCTGTTTTTT
>TRBJ2-7|TRBV11-2|.|few
CASSFRPGLSYEQYF
TGTGCCAGCAGCTTTCGCCCCGGACTTTCCTACGAGCAGTACTTC
>TRBJ2-5|TRBV29-1|.|.
CSATNPRGVQETQYF
TGCAGCGCCACAAACCCCCGCGGGGTTCAAGAGACCCAGTACTTC
>TRBJ1-1|TRBV19|.|.
CASSIIGEGTEAFF
TGTGCCAGTAGTATAATAGGGGAGGGCACTGAAGCTTTCTTT
>TRBJ2-2|TRBV6-5|.|.
CASSYSRGVTGELFF
TGTGCCAGCAGTTACTCCCGAGGAGTTACCGGGGAGCTGTTTTTT
>TRBJ2-3|TRBV19|TRBD2|.
CASRELADITDTQYF
TGTGCCAGTCGAGAACTAGCGGACATCACAGATACGCAGTATTTT
>TRBJ2-7|TRBV19|.|.
CASSPVLAPTYEQYF
TGTGCCAGTAGTCCCGTCCTAGCGCCAACCTACGAGCAGTACTTC
>TRBJ1-5|TRBV27|.|.
CASSLGVDSNQPQHF
TGTGCCAGCAGTTTGGGAGTAGATAGCAATCAGCCCCAGCATTTT
>TRBJ2-2|TRBV13|TRBD2|.
CASSLAAPGGGELFF
TGTGCCAGCAGCTTAGCCGCCCCGGGGGGCGGGGAGCTGTTTTTT
>TRBJ1-6|TRBV9|.|.
CASSSNNSPLHF
TGTGCCAGCAGCTCTAATAATTCACCCCTCCACTTT
>TRBJ1-5|TRBV6-5|TRBD1|.
CASRGTGSNQPQHF
TGTGCCAGCAGGGGGACAGGGAGCAATCAGCCCCAGCATTTT
>TRBJ2-5|TRBV5-1|.|.
CASSLRPGDQETQYF
TGCGCCAGCAGCTTGCGGCCGGGGGACCAAGAGACCCAGTACTTC
>TRBJ2-2|TRBV9|TRBD2|.
CASSTRGASGRASPGELFF
TGTGCCAGCAGCACGAGGGGTGCTAGCGGGAGGGCATCCCCCGGGGAGCTGTTTTTT
>TRBJ2-7|TRBV27|TRBD2|.
CASSYSSGTREQYF
TGTGCCAGCAGTTACTCTAGCGGGACTAGAGAGCAGTACTTC